This T cell receptor (beta chain) originates from a study of post-analysis software for immune sequencing data. At the level of the study: Disease trajectories encompassed relapsing-remitting, secondary progressive and progressive-relapsing multiple sclerosis. Study-level points and caveats: Batch-mates among the samples co-clustered strongly by F measure. Patients used five TRBV segments, including TRBV5-6, TRBV5-1 and TRBV20-1, more often than controls.

Germline-derived CDR1 and CDR2 are SQVTM and ANQGSEA. There are 16 residues in the CDR3. Unmatched junction bases numbered 8, after V lost 1 base and J lost 1 base. TCR beta libraries were prepared from cDNA with unique molecular identifiers. T cells numbering about 0.9 to 10 million yielded cDNA molecules that totaled roughly 500,000. TCRdb re-derived calls from the PCR reads in MiXCR, one entry per CDR3 protein. The sample carries 450,000 to 700,000 distinct CDR3 sequences, 44% recorded once. This clonotype was picked up a small number of times. Its cognate antigen is unknown. The receptor's source is a girl aged 5-17 years with multiple sclerosis. The sample was blood. This chain uses TRBV29-1 with TRBJ1-2; 8 bases map to TRBD1. This CDR3 reads CSVEGAGGARNYGYTF. DNA of the CDR3: TGCAGCGTTGAAGGGGCAGGGGGCGCCCGTAACTATGGCTACACCTTC.